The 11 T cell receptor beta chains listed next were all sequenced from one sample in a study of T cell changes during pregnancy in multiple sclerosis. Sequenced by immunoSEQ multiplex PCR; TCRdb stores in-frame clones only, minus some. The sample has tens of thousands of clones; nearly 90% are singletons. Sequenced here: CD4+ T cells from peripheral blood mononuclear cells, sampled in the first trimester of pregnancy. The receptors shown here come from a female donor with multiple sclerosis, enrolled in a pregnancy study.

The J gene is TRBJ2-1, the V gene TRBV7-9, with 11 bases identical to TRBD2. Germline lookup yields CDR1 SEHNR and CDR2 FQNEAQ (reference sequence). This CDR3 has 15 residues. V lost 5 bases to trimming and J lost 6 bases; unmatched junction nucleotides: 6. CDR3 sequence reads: CASSPTSGSINEQFF. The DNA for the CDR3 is TGTGCCAGCAGCCCCACTAGCGGGAGTATCAATGAGCAGTTCTTC. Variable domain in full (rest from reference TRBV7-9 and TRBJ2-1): DTGVSQNPRHKITKRGQNVTFRCDPISEHNRLYWYRQTLGQGPEFLTYFQNEAQLEKSRLLSDRFSAERPKGSFSTLEIQRTEQGDSAMYLCASSPTSGSINEQFFGPGTRLTVL.

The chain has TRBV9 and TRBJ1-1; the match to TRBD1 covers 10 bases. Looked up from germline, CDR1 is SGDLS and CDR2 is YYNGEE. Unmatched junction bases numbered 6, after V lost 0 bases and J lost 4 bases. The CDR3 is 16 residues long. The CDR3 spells CASSVGGQGMGTEAFF. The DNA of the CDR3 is TGTGCCAGCAGCGTAGGGGGACAGGGGATGGGCACTGAAGCTTTCTTT.

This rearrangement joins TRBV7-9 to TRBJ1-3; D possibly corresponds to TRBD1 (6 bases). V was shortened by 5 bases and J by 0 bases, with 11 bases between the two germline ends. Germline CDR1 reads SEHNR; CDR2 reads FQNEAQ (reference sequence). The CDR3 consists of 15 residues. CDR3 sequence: CASSPGQPSGNTIYF. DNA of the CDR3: TGTGCCAGCAGCCCAGGACAGCCCTCTGGAAACACCATATATTTT.

The CDR3 coding sequence is TGTGCCAGCTCACCTATGGGACAGGGGGCGGGCGAGCAGTACTTC. Translating it yields CASSPMGQGAGEQYF. The chain uses TRBV18 and TRBJ2-7; 12 bases are a match to TRBD1. The V and J ends lost 3 bases and 6 bases, in that order; junction bases with no gene match: 6. Germline CDR1 and CDR2: KGHSH and LQKENI. CDR3 length equals 15 residues.

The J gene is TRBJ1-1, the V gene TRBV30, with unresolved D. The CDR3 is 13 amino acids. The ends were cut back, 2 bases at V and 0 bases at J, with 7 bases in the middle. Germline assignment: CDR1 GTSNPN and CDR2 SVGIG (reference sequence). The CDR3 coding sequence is TGTGCCTGGAGTCGAACTTTGAACACTGAAGCTTTCTTT. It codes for CAWSRTLNTEAFF.

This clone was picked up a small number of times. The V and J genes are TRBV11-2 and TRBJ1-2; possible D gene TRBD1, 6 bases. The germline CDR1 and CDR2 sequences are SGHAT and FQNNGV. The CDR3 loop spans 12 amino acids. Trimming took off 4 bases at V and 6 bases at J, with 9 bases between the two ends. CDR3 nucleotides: TGTGCCAGCAGCTGGGAGGGGGATGGCTACACCTTC. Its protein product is CASSWEGDGYTF.

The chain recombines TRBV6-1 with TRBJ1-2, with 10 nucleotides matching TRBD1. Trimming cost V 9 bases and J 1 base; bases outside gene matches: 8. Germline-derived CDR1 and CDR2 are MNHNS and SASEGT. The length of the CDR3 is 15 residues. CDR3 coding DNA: TGTGCCAGTACGGGACAGGGGATGGATAACTATGGCTACACCTTC. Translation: CASTGQGMDNYGYTF.

The CDR3 coding sequence is TGTGCAAGTCGCGTCCCGGGACTAGCGGGCGGGTGCCAAGAGACCCAGTACTTC. Its translation: CASRVPGLAGGCQETQYF. This sequence joins TRBV12-2 and TRBJ2-5; no DNA check was done on the table's D call, TRBD2. TRBV12-2 is listed as a pseudogene. The CDR3 sequence is 18 residues long.

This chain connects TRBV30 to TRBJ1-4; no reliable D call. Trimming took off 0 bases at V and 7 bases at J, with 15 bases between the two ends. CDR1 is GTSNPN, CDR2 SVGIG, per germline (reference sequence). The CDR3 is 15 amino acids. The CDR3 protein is CAWSVQGGLGEKLFF. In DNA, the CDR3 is TGTGCCTGGAGTGTACAAGGCGGGTTGGGTGAAAAACTGTTTTTT.

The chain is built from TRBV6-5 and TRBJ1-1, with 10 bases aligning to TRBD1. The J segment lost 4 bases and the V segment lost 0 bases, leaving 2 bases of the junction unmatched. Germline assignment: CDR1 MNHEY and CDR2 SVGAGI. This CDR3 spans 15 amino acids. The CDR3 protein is CASSYSGTGATEAFF. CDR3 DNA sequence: TGTGCCAGCAGTTACTCCGGGACAGGGGCCACTGAAGCTTTCTTT.

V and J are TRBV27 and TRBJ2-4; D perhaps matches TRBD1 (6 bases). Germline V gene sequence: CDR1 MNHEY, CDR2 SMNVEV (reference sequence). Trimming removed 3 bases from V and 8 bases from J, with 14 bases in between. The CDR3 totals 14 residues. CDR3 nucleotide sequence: TGTGCCAGCAGTTTCGGTACAGGGTCGGACATTCAGTACTTC. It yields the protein CASSFGTGSDIQYF.